The rows below give T cell receptor beta chains drawn from one sample of a study of blood T cell repertoires in COVID-19. Method: immunoSEQ multiplex PCR; TCRdb's copy keeps in-frame clones and lacks some. The table records 200,000 to 250,000 clones, less than 90% of them present only once. The sequenced sample was peripheral blood. The receptor set was obtained from a woman older than 75 with COVID-19, enrolled during active disease. The CDR3 runs from the conserved cysteine through the conserved F or W. A D gene is named only where the DNA matches it firmly. Rows may omit the clone size; those that give it use once, few, many or a size class.

d_call: NA; j_call: TRBJ2-1; clone_size: NA; v_call: TRBV12-3/TRBV12-4; cdr3_aa: CASSLIRNEQFF; cdr3_nt: TGTGCCAGCAGTTTAATCCGTAATGAGCAGTTCTTC
d_call: NA; j_call: TRBJ1-5; clone_size: NA; v_call: TRBV11-2; cdr3_aa: CASSLDGNNQPQHF; cdr3_nt: TGTGCCAGCAGCTTAGACGGGAACAATCAGCCCCAGCATTTT
d_call: TRBD2; j_call: TRBJ2-7; clone_size: NA; v_call: TRBV2; cdr3_aa: CASSQSGASSSYEQYF; cdr3_nt: TGTGCCAGCAGTCAAAGCGGGGCTTCTTCGTCCTACGAGCAGTACTTC
d_call: TRBD2; j_call: TRBJ2-7; clone_size: NA; v_call: TRBV5-1; cdr3_aa: CASSLELAGGQGQYF; cdr3_nt: TGCGCCAGCAGCTTGGAGTTAGCGGGGGGGCAAGGGCAGTACTTC
d_call: NA; j_call: TRBJ1-2; clone_size: NA; v_call: TRBV27; cdr3_aa: CARSLSGQLYGYTF; cdr3_nt: TGTGCCCGCAGTTTATCGGGGCAGCTCTATGGCTACACCTTC
d_call: TRBD1; j_call: TRBJ1-2; clone_size: NA; v_call: TRBV7-2; cdr3_aa: CASSSSNNQGQGDGYTF; cdr3_nt: TGTGCCAGCAGCTCCTCGAATAATCAGGGACAGGGCGATGGCTACACCTTC
d_call: NA; j_call: TRBJ1-1; clone_size: NA; v_call: TRBV2; cdr3_aa: CASSTGLNTEAFF; cdr3_nt: TGTGCCAGCAGTACAGGGTTGAACACTGAAGCTTTCTTT
d_call: TRBD2; j_call: TRBJ2-5; clone_size: NA; v_call: TRBV6-5; cdr3_aa: CASSYWGGSQETQYF; cdr3_nt: TGTGCCAGCAGTTACTGGGGGGGGAGCCAAGAGACCCAGTACTTC
d_call: NA; j_call: TRBJ1-1; clone_size: NA; v_call: TRBV6-2/TRBV6-3; cdr3_aa: CASSNRASNTEAFF; cdr3_nt: TGTGCCAGCAGCAACAGGGCGTCGAACACTGAAGCTTTCTTT
d_call: TRBD1; j_call: TRBJ2-3; clone_size: NA; v_call: TRBV29-1; cdr3_aa: CSAMGQVSTDTQYF; cdr3_nt: TGCAGCGCCATGGGACAGGTCAGCACAGATACGCAGTATTTT
d_call: TRBD2; j_call: TRBJ2-1; clone_size: NA; v_call: TRBV19; cdr3_aa: CASRGLAGYNEQFF; cdr3_nt: TGTGCCAGTAGGGGGCTAGCGGGGTACAATGAGCAGTTCTTC
d_call: TRBD1; j_call: TRBJ1-2; clone_size: NA; v_call: TRBV28; cdr3_aa: CASSGWTGTYGYTF; cdr3_nt: TGTGCCAGCAGTGGGTGGACAGGGACTTATGGCTACACCTTC
d_call: NA; j_call: TRBJ2-3; clone_size: NA; v_call: TRBV29-1; cdr3_aa: CSVEGGLSTDTQYF; cdr3_nt: TGCAGCGTTGAAGGCGGCCTCAGCACAGATACGCAGTATTTT
d_call: NA; j_call: TRBJ2-7; clone_size: NA; v_call: TRBV3-1/TRBV3-2; cdr3_aa: CALKAGGREQYF; cdr3_nt: TGTGCCCTCAAAGCGGGTGGACGGGAGCAGTACTTC
d_call: TRBD1; j_call: TRBJ1-6; clone_size: NA; v_call: TRBV2; cdr3_aa: CASRADQGAGLNSPLHF; cdr3_nt: TGTGCCAGCAGAGCCGACCAGGGGGCCGGGTTGAATTCACCCCTCCACTTT
d_call: NA; j_call: TRBJ2-1; clone_size: NA; v_call: TRBV9; cdr3_aa: CASSVGELHEQFF; cdr3_nt: TGTGCCAGCAGCGTAGGGGAGCTACATGAGCAGTTCTTC
d_call: TRBD1; j_call: TRBJ2-6; clone_size: NA; v_call: TRBV5-1; cdr3_aa: CASSSLGTGVSGANVLTF; cdr3_nt: TGCGCCAGCAGTTCGCTCGGTACAGGGGTCTCTGGGGCCAACGTCCTGACTTTC
d_call: NA; j_call: TRBJ1-5; clone_size: medium-sized; v_call: TRBV27; cdr3_aa: CASRLGGAGSQPQHF; cdr3_nt: TGTGCCAGCAGATTGGGGGGAGCGGGGAGTCAGCCCCAGCATTTT
d_call: NA; j_call: TRBJ2-6; clone_size: NA; v_call: TRBV2; cdr3_aa: CASSVQGSGANVLTF; cdr3_nt: TGTGCCAGCAGTGTACAGGGCTCTGGGGCCAACGTCCTGACTTTC
d_call: NA; j_call: TRBJ1-1; clone_size: NA; v_call: TRBV6-4; cdr3_aa: CAPRCGAQDGGASKAFF; cdr3_nt: TGTGCCCCACGTTGCGGGGCCCAGGACGGAGGGGCCTCTAAAGCTTTCTTT
d_call: NA; j_call: TRBJ2-1; clone_size: NA; v_call: TRBV2; cdr3_aa: CASSVQGYEQFF; cdr3_nt: TGTGCCAGCAGTGTTCAGGGCTATGAGCAGTTCTTC
d_call: NA; j_call: TRBJ2-3; clone_size: NA; v_call: TRBV7-2; cdr3_aa: CASSLDGRGVTDTQYF; cdr3_nt: TGTGCCAGCAGCTTAGATGGCAGGGGGGTCACAGATACGCAGTATTTT
d_call: NA; j_call: TRBJ1-4; clone_size: once; v_call: TRBV6-2/TRBV6-3; cdr3_aa: CASSYAGTIFEKLFF; cdr3_nt: TGTGCCAGCAGTTACGCAGGGACAATCTTTGAAAAACTGTTTTTT
d_call: NA; j_call: TRBJ1-5; clone_size: NA; v_call: TRBV6-6; cdr3_aa: CASRLTDYSNQPQHF; cdr3_nt: TGTGCCAGCAGACTGACAGATTATAGCAATCAGCCCCAGCATTTT
d_call: TRBD1; j_call: TRBJ1-5; clone_size: once; v_call: TRBV5-1; cdr3_aa: CASSPGTGNQPQHF; cdr3_nt: TGCGCCAGCAGTCCGGGGACAGGAAATCAGCCCCAGCATTTT
d_call: TRBD1; j_call: TRBJ1-4; clone_size: NA; v_call: TRBV7-8; cdr3_aa: CASSLGQGRQEKLFF; cdr3_nt: TGTGCCAGCAGCTTAGGACAGGGAAGGCAGGAAAAACTGTTTTTT
d_call: NA; j_call: TRBJ2-7; clone_size: NA; v_call: TRBV5-1; cdr3_aa: CASSLQTAPYEQYF; cdr3_nt: TGCGCCAGCAGCTTGCAAACAGCACCCTACGAGCAGTACTTC
d_call: NA; j_call: TRBJ2-7; clone_size: NA; v_call: TRBV6-6; cdr3_aa: CASMSPDRSYEQYF; cdr3_nt: TGTGCCAGCATGTCCCCCGACAGGTCCTACGAGCAGTACTTC
d_call: NA; j_call: TRBJ2-5; clone_size: NA; v_call: TRBV4-2; cdr3_aa: CASSQAAGADETQYF; cdr3_nt: TGTGCCAGCAGCCAAGCCGCGGGGGCGGATGAGACCCAGTACTTC
d_call: TRBD1; j_call: TRBJ1-1; clone_size: few; v_call: TRBV7-3; cdr3_aa: CASSKQGAATEAFF; cdr3_nt: TGTGCCAGCAGTAAACAGGGGGCGGCGACTGAAGCTTTCTTT
d_call: NA; j_call: TRBJ2-2; clone_size: NA; v_call: TRBV2; cdr3_aa: CASSEASGSGGELFF; cdr3_nt: TGTGCCAGCAGTGAAGCTTCAGGGTCCGGCGGGGAGCTGTTTTTT
d_call: TRBD2; j_call: TRBJ2-1; clone_size: NA; v_call: TRBV11-2; cdr3_aa: CASRSLAGGAYNEQFF; cdr3_nt: TGTGCCAGCAGATCTCTAGCGGGGGGGGCCTACAATGAGCAGTTCTTC
d_call: NA; j_call: TRBJ1-2; clone_size: NA; v_call: TRBV19; cdr3_aa: CASSPGLPYEGYGYTF; cdr3_nt: TGTGCCAGCAGTCCGGGACTCCCGTATGAAGGCTATGGCTACACCTTC
d_call: TRBD1; j_call: TRBJ2-1; clone_size: NA; v_call: TRBV13; cdr3_aa: CASSLVPGTGVNEQFF; cdr3_nt: TGTGCCAGCAGCTTAGTTCCGGGGACAGGGGTAAATGAGCAGTTCTTC
d_call: TRBD1; j_call: TRBJ2-7; clone_size: NA; v_call: TRBV18; cdr3_aa: CASSPGTGTSYEQYF; cdr3_nt: TGTGCCAGCTCACCCGGGACAGGGACCTCCTACGAGCAGTACTTC
d_call: TRBD1; j_call: TRBJ1-1; clone_size: NA; v_call: TRBV18; cdr3_aa: CASSPKQGGTEAFF; cdr3_nt: TGTGCCAGCTCACCTAAACAGGGGGGCACTGAAGCTTTCTTT
d_call: NA; j_call: TRBJ2-3; clone_size: NA; v_call: TRBV4-1; cdr3_aa: CASSQESSNSDTQYF; cdr3_nt: TGCGCCAGCAGCCAAGAATCCTCTAACTCAGATACGCAGTATTTT
d_call: TRBD1; j_call: TRBJ1-5; clone_size: few; v_call: TRBV27; cdr3_aa: CASKLGQGSQPQHF; cdr3_nt: TGTGCCAGCAAACTGGGACAGGGGAGTCAGCCCCAGCATTTT
d_call: NA; j_call: TRBJ2-1; clone_size: NA; v_call: TRBV20-1; cdr3_aa: CSASLDWLYNEQFF; cdr3_nt: TGCAGTGCTAGTTTGGACTGGCTCTACAATGAGCAGTTCTTC
d_call: TRBD2; j_call: TRBJ2-1; clone_size: NA; v_call: TRBV6-1; cdr3_aa: CASSEQLAGVDEQFF; cdr3_nt: TGTGCCAGCAGTGAACAACTAGCGGGGGTCGATGAGCAGTTCTTC
d_call: NA; j_call: TRBJ1-5; clone_size: once; v_call: TRBV6-5; cdr3_aa: CASSSDRFSNQPQHF; cdr3_nt: TGTGCCAGCAGCTCCGACAGATTTAGCAATCAGCCCCAGCATTTT
d_call: NA; j_call: TRBJ1-6; clone_size: few; v_call: TRBV28; cdr3_aa: CASYGPGTPNSPLHF; cdr3_nt: TGTGCCAGTTACGGGCCCGGGACACCGAATTCACCCCTCCACTTT
d_call: NA; j_call: TRBJ1-1; clone_size: NA; v_call: TRBV10-3; cdr3_aa: CAISDPRTANTEAFF; cdr3_nt: TGTGCCATCAGTGACCCGAGGACAGCGAACACTGAAGCTTTCTTT
d_call: NA; j_call: TRBJ1-1; clone_size: NA; v_call: TRBV11-3; cdr3_aa: CASSLDRGGKMPTEAFF; cdr3_nt: TGTGCCAGCAGCTTAGATCGGGGGGGTAAGATGCCCACTGAAGCTTTCTTT
d_call: NA; j_call: TRBJ1-1; clone_size: NA; v_call: TRBV6-5; cdr3_aa: CASSYSSGLGSEAFF; cdr3_nt: TGTGCCAGCAGTTACTCTTCCGGACTGGGGAGTGAAGCTTTCTTT
d_call: NA; j_call: TRBJ1-5; clone_size: NA; v_call: TRBV7-2; cdr3_aa: CASSMGRGDNQPQHF; cdr3_nt: TGTGCCAGCAGCATGGGCAGGGGTGACAATCAGCCCCAGCATTTT
d_call: NA; j_call: TRBJ1-2; clone_size: NA; v_call: TRBV4-2; cdr3_aa: CASSQENALGYTF; cdr3_nt: TGTGCCAGCAGCCAAGAAAATGCGCTTGGCTACACCTTC
d_call: TRBD1; j_call: TRBJ2-2; clone_size: NA; v_call: TRBV5-1; cdr3_aa: CASSATGESTGELFF; cdr3_nt: TGCGCCAGCAGCGCGACAGGGGAATCCACCGGGGAGCTGTTTTTT
d_call: NA; j_call: TRBJ2-5; clone_size: NA; v_call: TRBV5-4; cdr3_aa: CASSSGTNQETQYF; cdr3_nt: TGTGCCAGCAGCAGCGGGACAAACCAAGAGACCCAGTACTTC
d_call: TRBD1; j_call: TRBJ1-2; clone_size: NA; v_call: TRBV25-1; cdr3_aa: CASREGQGYGYTF; cdr3_nt: TGTGCCAGCAGGGAGGGACAGGGCTATGGCTACACCTTC
d_call: TRBD2; j_call: TRBJ2-7; clone_size: NA; v_call: TRBV7-6; cdr3_aa: CASSPQVGGIYEQYF; cdr3_nt: TGTGCCAGCAGCCCACAGGTGGGGGGGATCTACGAGCAGTACTTC
d_call: NA; j_call: TRBJ2-3; clone_size: NA; v_call: TRBV5-4; cdr3_aa: CASSGTTDTQYF; cdr3_nt: TGTGCCAGCAGCGGCACCACAGATACGCAGTATTTT
d_call: NA; j_call: TRBJ1-2; clone_size: NA; v_call: TRBV29-1; cdr3_aa: CSVDSTEQGGHGYTF; cdr3_nt: TGCAGCGTTGACTCTACGGAACAGGGCGGTCATGGCTACACCTTC
d_call: NA; j_call: TRBJ2-2; clone_size: NA; v_call: TRBV5-4; cdr3_aa: CASSFDSQGNTGELFF; cdr3_nt: TGTGCCAGCAGCTTTGACAGCCAGGGGAACACCGGGGAGCTGTTTTTT
d_call: NA; j_call: TRBJ2-7; clone_size: NA; v_call: TRBV11-2; cdr3_aa: CASSFTAYEQYF; cdr3_nt: TGTGCCAGCAGCTTTACAGCCTACGAGCAGTACTTC
d_call: NA; j_call: TRBJ1-1; clone_size: NA; v_call: TRBV7-2; cdr3_aa: CASSSSLAQGTEAFF; cdr3_nt: TGTGCCAGCAGCTCTTCCCTGGCGCAGGGCACTGAAGCTTTCTTT